This T cell receptor (beta chain) was sequenced for a study of a mutant IDH1 vaccine in newly diagnosed glioma. Time point defined: week 35, safety follow-up. The investigators gave 300 ug of mutant IDH1 20-mer peptide in each vaccine dose, together with topical imiquimod. The study enrolled donors with new WHO grade 3 or 4 IDH1-mutant, ATRX-lost astrocytomas. Libraries were prepared by immunoSEQ multiplex PCR; TCRdb keeps only in-frame clonotypes and omits some of them. The sample lists about 68,000 clones, less than 90% occurring once. The V gene lost 0 bases and the J gene lost 7 bases, with 10 bases spanning the gap. The CDR3 has 14 amino acids. Germline loops: CDR1 MNHEY, CDR2 SVGAGI. As concerns this clone: The antigen remains unidentified.

The rearrangement links TRBV6-5 to TRBJ2-1; possible D gene TRBD2, 6 bases. This specimen consisted of PBMCs, obtained from a glioma patient whose treatment included an IDH1 peptide vaccine. This sequence was found in a man younger than 30 with glioma. This chain's CDR3 is CASSYSGSGNEQFF. The CDR3 DNA follows: TGTGCCAGCAGTTACTCGGGTAGCGGAAATGAGCAGTTCTTC.